Reported below is one TCR beta chain. CDR1 is SGHTA, CDR2 FQGNSA, per germline. This CDR3 has 19 amino acids. V shed 4 bases, J shed 0 bases, and the junction held 9 bases outside the gene matches. The data originate from a study of technical replicates of blood from several donors. The assay was immunoSEQ multiplex PCR, and TCRdb's table has in-frame clones only and misses some. The data hold 53,000 or so clones, with around 95% observed a single time. This TCR came from a human donor in good health. Some clones in this sample may be carry-over from other donors' samples. The sample taken for sequencing was PBMCs. V is TRBV7-2 and J is TRBJ2-1, with 13 bases fitting TRBD2. The CDR3 DNA is TGTGCCAGCAGCTCGCCCGCGACTAGCGGGGGGAGCTCCTACAATGAGCAGTTCTTC. Its translation is CASSSPATSGGSSYNEQFF.